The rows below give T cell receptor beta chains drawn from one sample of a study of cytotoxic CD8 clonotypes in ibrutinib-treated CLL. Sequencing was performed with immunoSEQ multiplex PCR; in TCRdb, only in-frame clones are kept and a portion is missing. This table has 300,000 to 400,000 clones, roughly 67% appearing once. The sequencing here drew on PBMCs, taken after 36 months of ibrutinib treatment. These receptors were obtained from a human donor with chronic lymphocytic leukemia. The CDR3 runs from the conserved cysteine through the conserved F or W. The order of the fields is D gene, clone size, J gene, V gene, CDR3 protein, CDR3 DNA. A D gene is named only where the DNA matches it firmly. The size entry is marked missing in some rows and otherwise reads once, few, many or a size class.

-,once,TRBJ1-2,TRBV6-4,CASSAMGYSRNYGYTF,TGTGCCAGCAGTGCGATGGGGTACTCCCGTAACTATGGCTACACCTTC
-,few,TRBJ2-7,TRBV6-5,CASGDQVEEQYF,TGTGCCAGCGGCGACCAGGTAGAGGAGCAGTACTTC
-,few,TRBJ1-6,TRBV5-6,CASSLPWSPLHF,TGTGCCAGCAGCCTACCCTGGTCACCCCTCCACTTT
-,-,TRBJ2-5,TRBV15,CATSRDRTEETQYF,TGTGCCACCAGCAGAGATAGGACAGAAGAGACCCAGTACTTC
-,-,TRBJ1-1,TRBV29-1,CSVVSTLMNTEAFF,TGCAGCGTTGTTTCGACGTTAATGAACACTGAAGCTTTCTTT
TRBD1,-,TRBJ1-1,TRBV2,CASSEGTGRTEAFF,TGTGCCAGCAGTGAGGGGACAGGGAGGACTGAAGCTTTCTTT
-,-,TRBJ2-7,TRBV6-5,CASSYSTRGGRYEQYF,TGTGCCAGCAGTTACTCTACCCGCGGGGGCCGGTACGAGCAGTACTTC
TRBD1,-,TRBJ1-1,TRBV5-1,CASSGRQGGTEAFF,TGCGCCAGCAGCGGTAGACAGGGTGGCACTGAAGCTTTCTTT
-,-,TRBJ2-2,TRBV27,CASSESGRNTGELFF,TGTGCCAGCAGTGAGTCCGGGCGGAACACCGGGGAGCTGTTTTTT
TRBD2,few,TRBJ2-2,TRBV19,CASSITGGGYGELFF,TGTGCCAGTAGTATAACCGGCGGGGGGTACGGGGAGCTGTTTTTT
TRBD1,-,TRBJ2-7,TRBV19,CASSPGTGAYEQYF,TGTGCCAGTAGTCCCGGGACAGGAGCCTACGAGCAGTACTTC
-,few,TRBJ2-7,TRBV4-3,CASSQGWGEQYF,TGCGCCAGCAGCCAGGGATGGGGCGAGCAGTACTTC
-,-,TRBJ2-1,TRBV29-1,CSVVSIVDEQFF,TGCAGCGTTGTTAGTATAGTCGATGAGCAGTTCTTC
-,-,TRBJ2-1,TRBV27,CASSGSRVKEFF,TGTGCCAGCAGTGGATCGAGGGTCAAGGAGTTCTTC
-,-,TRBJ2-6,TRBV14,CASSVFPSGANVLTF,TGTGCCAGCAGCGTCTTCCCCTCTGGGGCCAACGTCCTGACTTTC
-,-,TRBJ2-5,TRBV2,CASSEARVGAQYF,TGTGCCAGCAGTGAAGCCAGGGTGGGAGCCCAGTACTTC
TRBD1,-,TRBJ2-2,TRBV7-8,CASSLARQGLYTGELFF,TGTGCCAGCAGCTTAGCAAGACAGGGTCTTTACACCGGGGAGCTGTTTTTT
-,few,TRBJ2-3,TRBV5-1,CASSLEPGDHTDTQYF,TGCGCCAGCAGCTTGGAACCAGGGGACCACACAGATACGCAGTATTTT
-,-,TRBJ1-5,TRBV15,CATAWKGNQPQHF,TGTGCCACCGCCTGGAAGGGCAATCAGCCCCAGCATTTT
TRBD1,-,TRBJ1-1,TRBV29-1,CSVAGGEFGTEAFF,TGCAGCGTCGCAGGGGGCGAATTTGGGACTGAAGCTTTCTTT
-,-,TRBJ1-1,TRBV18,CASSPTQQNTEAFF,TGTGCCAGCTCACCCACGCAGCAGAACACTGAAGCTTTCTTT
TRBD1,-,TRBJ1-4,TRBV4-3,CASRGGVYEKLFF,TGCGCCAGCCGAGGGGGCGTGTATGAAAAACTGTTTTTT
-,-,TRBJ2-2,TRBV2,CASSVQDSMTGELFF,TGTGCCAGCAGTGTACAGGACAGTATGACCGGGGAGCTGTTTTTT
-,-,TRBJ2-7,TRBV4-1,CASSQDDRGWTGGYYEQYF,TGCGCCAGCAGCCAAGACGACAGGGGTTGGACGGGAGGCTACTACGAGCAGTACTTC
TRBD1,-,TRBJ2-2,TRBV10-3,CAISTGTGVNGELFF,TGTGCCATCAGCACCGGGACAGGGGTAAACGGGGAGCTGTTTTTT
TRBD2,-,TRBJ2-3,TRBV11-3,CASSTSGGPTDTQYF,TGTGCCAGCAGCACTAGCGGGGGGCCGACAGATACGCAGTATTTT
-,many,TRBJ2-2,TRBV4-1,CASSQDPNTGELFF,TGCGCCAGCAGCCAAGATCCTAACACCGGGGAGCTGTTTTTT
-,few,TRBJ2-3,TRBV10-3,CAISEAGASDTQYF,TGTGCCATCAGTGAGGCGGGGGCTTCAGATACGCAGTATTTT
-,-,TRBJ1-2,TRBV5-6,CASSLNWGRPYGYTF,TGTGCCAGCAGCTTGAATTGGGGCAGGCCCTATGGCTACACCTTC
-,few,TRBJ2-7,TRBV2,CASSEAGRGYEQYF,TGTGCCAGCAGTGAAGCGGGCAGAGGCTACGAGCAGTACTTC
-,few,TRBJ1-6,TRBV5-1,CASSSGTGNSPLHF,TGCGCCAGCAGCTCAGGGACGGGTAATTCACCCCTCCACTTT
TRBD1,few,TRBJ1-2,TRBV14,CASSQAGTGSYGYTF,TGTGCCAGCAGCCAAGCCGGGACAGGGTCCTATGGCTACACCTTC
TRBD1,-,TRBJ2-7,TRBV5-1,CASSLSGGTAYEQYF,TGCGCCAGCAGCCTGTCAGGTGGGACAGCCTACGAGCAGTACTTC
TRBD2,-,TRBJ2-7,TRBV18,CASSPRGGDEQYF,TGTGCCAGCTCACCGCGGGGGGGGGACGAGCAGTACTTC
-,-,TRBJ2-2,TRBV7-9,CASSSAPGAGGELFF,TGTGCCAGCAGCTCGGCGCCTGGGGCTGGCGGGGAGCTGTTTTTT
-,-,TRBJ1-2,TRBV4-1,CASSRGDGRYGYTF,TGCGCCAGCAGCCGAGGGGACGGACGCTATGGCTACACCTTC
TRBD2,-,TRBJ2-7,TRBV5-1,CASSTGTSRQQYF,TGCGCCAGCAGTACCGGGACTAGTCGCCAGCAGTACTTC
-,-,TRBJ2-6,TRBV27,CASSHTSGANVLTF,TGTGCCAGCAGTCATACGTCTGGGGCCAACGTCCTGACTTTC
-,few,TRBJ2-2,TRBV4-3,CASSPRPLGTGELFF,TGCGCCAGCAGCCCCCGACCCCTAGGAACCGGGGAGCTGTTTTTT
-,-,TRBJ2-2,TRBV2,CARAVGPGELFF,TGTGCCAGAGCCGTCGGGCCCGGGGAGCTGTTTTTT
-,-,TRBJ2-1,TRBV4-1,CASSHRWGREQFF,TGCGCCAGCAGCCATCGTTGGGGTCGTGAGCAGTTCTTC
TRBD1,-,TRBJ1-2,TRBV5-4,CASSRDSHNYGYTF,TGTGCCAGCAGCCGGGACAGTCATAACTATGGCTACACCTTC
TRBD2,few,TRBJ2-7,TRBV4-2,CASSQLAGDRYEQYF,TGTGCCAGCAGCCAACTGGCGGGGGACCGCTACGAGCAGTACTTC
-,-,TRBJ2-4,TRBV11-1,CASRAAGAADIQYF,TGTGCCAGCAGGGCGGCTGGGGCGGCGGACATTCAGTACTTC
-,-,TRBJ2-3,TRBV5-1,CASSRSVGVDTQYF,TGCGCCAGCAGCCGATCCGTGGGGGTAGATACGCAGTATTTT
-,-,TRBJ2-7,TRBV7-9,CASSFGQNYEQYF,TGTGCCAGCAGCTTCGGGCAGAACTACGAGCAGTACTTC
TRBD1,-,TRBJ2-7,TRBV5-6,CASSRTGRAYEQYF,TGTGCCAGCAGTCGGACAGGCCGGGCCTACGAGCAGTACTTC